This entry lists 19 T cell receptor beta chains sequenced from one sample in a study of beta chain features in type 1 diabetes. The isolated RNA, all of it, was reverse transcribed, so expressed TCRB transcripts were what got sequenced. Assay: immunoSEQ multiplex PCR; the TCRdb copy retains only in-frame clones and omits some. The sample records roughly 500,000 clones, approximately 31% being singletons. Material for sequencing was naive CD4+ T cells from blood. These receptors originate from a man younger than 30 in good health.

This clone has a handful of counts. This chain uses TRBV5-1 with TRBJ2-2, with no clear D. Germline assignment: CDR1 SGHRS and CDR2 YFSETQ. Trimming removed 0 bases at V and 2 bases at J, with 5 bases between. CDR3 length: 14 amino acids. CDR3 sequence reads: CASSLAFNTGELFF. DNA for the CDR3: TGCGCCAGCAGCTTGGCCTTCAACACCGGGGAGCTGTTTTTT.

This chain joins TRBV5-1 and TRBJ1-2, with 7 bases aligning to TRBD1. Looked up from germline, CDR1 is SGHRS and CDR2 is YFSETQ. The length of the CDR3 is 15 residues. J was trimmed by 1 base and V by 1 base; bases with no gene match: 4. The CDR3 loop reads CASSLTPGGNYGYTF. The CDR3 DNA sequence: TGCGCCAGCAGCTTGACGCCAGGGGGTAACTATGGCTACACCTTC. The full variable domain, rest sourced from reference TRBV5-1 and TRBJ1-2, is KAGVTQTPRYLIKTRGQQVTLSCSPISGHRSVSWYQQTPGQGLQFLFEYFSETQRNKGNFPGRFSGRQFSNSRSEMNVSTLELGDSALYLCASSLTPGGNYGYTFGSGTRLTVV.

This clone was found a few times. The chain couples TRBV9 to TRBJ2-1; D unclear. V lost 2 bases and J 2 bases, leaving 14 bases between the germline ends. This CDR3 spans 16 amino acids. Germline V gene data show CDR1 as SGDLS and CDR2 as YYNGEE. The CDR3 nucleotides read TGTGCCAGCAGCGTTCGCGTCCAACCCACCTACAATGAGCAGTTCTTC. It codes for CASSVRVQPTYNEQFF. Full variable domain (missing parts from reference TRBV9 and TRBJ2-1): DSGVTQTPKHLITATGQRVTLRCSPRSGDLSVYWYQQSLDQGLQFLIQYYNGEERAKGNILERFSAQQFPDLHSELNLSSLELGDSALYFCASSVRVQPTYNEQFFGPGTRLTVL.

CDR3 in amino acids: CASRRSDTQYF. CDR3 coding DNA: TGCGCCAGCAGAAGGTCGGATACGCAGTATTTT. V is TRBV4-1 and J is TRBJ2-3; no definite D call. Trimming pared 6 bases from V and 6 bases from J, leaving 7 bases between. CDR1 is MGHRA and CDR2 is YSYEKL in the germline V gene. This CDR3 comprises 11 residues.

The chain couples TRBV19 to TRBJ2-1, with 8 bases identical to TRBD2. From germline, CDR1 is LNHDA and CDR2 SQIVND (reference sequence). With 8 bases clipped from V and 9 bases from J, the junction kept 9 bases outside the gene matches. The CDR3 is made up of 13 amino acids. CDR3 coding DNA: TGTGCCAGTGATGTAGCGGGAATGGGTGAGCAGTTCTTC. This codes for CASDVAGMGEQFF.

This clone was counted a few times. The genes are TRBV7-6 and TRBJ1-2, with 7 bases lining up with TRBD1. CDR1 is SGHVS, CDR2 FNYEAQ, per germline. V lost 0 bases and J lost 6; bases outside the gene matches: 7. The CDR3 contains 15 residues. CDR3 in DNA: TGTGCCAGCAGCTTAGCCAGACAGGGCGCACATGGCTACACCTTC. Its protein product is CASSLARQGAHGYTF.

This clone was observed a handful of times. The chain couples TRBV7-8 to TRBJ2-1; D not resolved. Germline V gives CDR1 SGHVS, CDR2 FQNEAQ. V was shortened by 5 bases and J by 8 bases, with 13 bases between the two germline ends. This CDR3 has 13 amino acids. The CDR3 bases are TGTGCCAGCAGCCCGTTAGGTTTGGATGAGCAGTTCTTC. The encoded protein is CASSPLGLDEQFF. The full variable domain, completed using reference TRBV7-8 and TRBJ2-1, is GAGVSQSPRYKVAKRGQDVALRCDPISGHVSLFWYQQALGQGPEFLTYFQNEAQLDKSGLPSDRFFAERPEGSVSTLKIQRTQQEDSAVYLCASSPLGLDEQFFGPGTRLTVL.

The chain links TRBV7-9 to TRBJ2-1, with D perhaps matching TRBD1 or TRBD2 (5 bases each). Trimming stripped 4 bases from V and 5 bases from J, with 6 bases between. This CDR3 region has 12 residues. The germline V gene encodes CDR1 SEHNR and CDR2 FQNEAQ (reference sequence). DNA for the CDR3: TGTGCCAGCAGCTGGGACCACAATGAGCAGTTCTTC. Residues: CASSWDHNEQFF. The whole variable domain, filled in from reference TRBV7-9 and TRBJ2-1, reads DTGVSQNPRHKITKRGQNVTFRCDPISEHNRLYWYRQTLGQGPEFLTYFQNEAQLEKSRLLSDRFSAERPKGSFSTLEIQRTEQGDSAMYLCASSWDHNEQFFGPGTRLTVL.

This clone was detected only a few times. The V gene is TRBV30, the J gene TRBJ2-3, with D perhaps TRBD2 (6 bases). This CDR3 is built from 12 residues. Looked up from germline, CDR1 is GTSNPN and CDR2 is SVGIG (reference sequence). V was pared by 4 bases and J by 10 bases, with 15 bases between. The CDR3 DNA is TGTGCCTGGACCGATAGCGGCTTGGCGCAGTATTTT. It codes for CAWTDSGLAQYF. Variable domain in full (rest from reference TRBV30 and TRBJ2-3): SQTIHQWPATLVQPVGSPLSLECTVEGTSNPNLYWYRQAAGRGLQLLFYSVGIGQISSEVPQNLSASRPQDRQFILSSKKLLLSDSGFYLCAWTDSGLAQYFGPGTRLTVL.

This clone was seen a handful of times. The CDR3 DNA follows: TGTGCCAGCAGGCTAGGCCGGGGCTACACCTTC. Its translation: CASRLGRGYTF. The genes are TRBV28 and TRBJ1-2; D is ambiguous. Germline assignment: CDR1 MDHEN and CDR2 SYDVKM. The CDR3 length is 11 residues. Trimming cost V 6 bases and J 8 bases, with 10 bases left between them.

This chain uses TRBV7-2 with TRBJ2-1, with TRBD2 as a possible D gene (6 bases). CDR3 length equals 15 residues. Trimming took 5 bases from V and 4 from J, leaving 15 bases between them. Per the germline V gene, CDR1 is SGHTA and CDR2 is FQGNSA. The CDR3: CASSNDFGSYNEQFF. The CDR3 coding sequence is TGTGCCAGCAGCAACGATTTCGGGAGTTACAATGAGCAGTTCTTC.

This clone was counted between two and nine times. The J gene is TRBJ2-4, the V gene TRBV9; D is uncertain. This CDR3 spans 14 amino acids. Trimming cost V 3 bases and J 8 bases, with 15 bases left between them. CDR1 and CDR2 from the germline V gene are SGDLS and YYNGEE. The DNA for the CDR3 is TGTGCCAGCAGCGCACCACCGTATGGGGACATTCAGTACTTC. Amino acid sequence: CASSAPPYGDIQYF.

The V gene is TRBV14, the J gene TRBJ2-5, with 8 bases fitting TRBD2. The V gene end was trimmed by 4 bases and the J gene end by 2 bases; junction bases not matched to a gene: 9. CDR3 length: 16 amino acids. From germline, CDR1 is SGHDN and CDR2 FVKESK. The CDR3 DNA follows: TGTGCCAGCAGCCCCGGAGGAGCGGGAGATCAAGAGACCCAGTACTTC. This encodes CASSPGGAGDQETQYF.

V gene TRBV5-6 combines with J gene TRBJ2-7, with 8 bases identical to TRBD1. CDR1 and CDR2 from the germline V gene are SGHDT and YYEEEE. The V and J ends lost 1 base and 2 bases, in that order; junction bases with no gene match: 2. This CDR3 spans 14 amino acids. The CDR3 sequence is CASSLTDRAYEQYF. For the CDR3, the DNA is TGTGCCAGCAGCTTGACGGACAGGGCCTACGAGCAGTACTTC.

The gene calls are TRBV23-1 and TRBJ2-3; perhaps D is TRBD1 or TRBD2 (5 bases each). TRBV23-1 belongs to the ORF category, with a function that is uncertain. V was trimmed by 8 bases and J by 7 bases, leaving 25 bases between them. CDR3 length: 16 amino acids. This CDR3 reads CASPIGRRDPSHTQYF. The DNA of the CDR3 is TGCGCCAGCCCGATCGGTCGACGGGACCCCAGCCATACGCAGTATTTT.

J is TRBJ2-5 and V is TRBV5-1; D is unresolved. The CDR3 has 15 amino acids. Germline CDR1 and CDR2: SGHRS and YFSETQ. V was cut by 0 bases and J by 5 bases, with 14 bases left in between. In nucleotides, the CDR3 is TGCGCCAGCAGCTTGGACAGTGGCGGTTGGGAGACCCAGTACTTC. Amino acids: CASSLDSGGWETQYF.

The V and J genes are TRBV18 and TRBJ2-1; no clear D. In germline, CDR1 is KGHSH, CDR2 LQKENI. Trimming took off 0 bases at V and 7 bases at J, with 7 bases between the two ends. This CDR3 contains 13 residues. Here the CDR3 DNA reads TGTGCCAGCTCACCACCTAGACGAAATGAGCAGTTCTTC. This translates into CASSPPRRNEQFF.

The chain uses TRBV5-1 and TRBJ2-5; D perhaps matches TRBD2 (6 bases). The V and J ends lost 0 bases and 2 bases respectively, with 14 bases between them. The CDR3 length is 16 residues. The V gene's germline CDR1 is SGHRS and CDR2 YFSETQ. The CDR3 sequence is CASSLAVAEGQETQYF. CDR3 nucleotides: TGCGCCAGCAGCTTGGCGGTAGCGGAGGGGCAAGAGACCCAGTACTTC.

This clone was seen a few times. Different DNA sequences within this sample yield the same CDR3. The V call is TRBV30, the J call TRBJ2-7; D is uncertain. The CDR3 is 12 residues long. V was pared by 2 bases and J by 1 base, with 6 bases between. Germline V lookup: CDR1 GTSNPN, CDR2 SVGIG (reference sequence). The CDR3 region is CAWSPGSYEQYF. Here the CDR3 DNA reads TGTGCCTGGAGTCCGGGTTCCTACGAGCAGTACTTC.